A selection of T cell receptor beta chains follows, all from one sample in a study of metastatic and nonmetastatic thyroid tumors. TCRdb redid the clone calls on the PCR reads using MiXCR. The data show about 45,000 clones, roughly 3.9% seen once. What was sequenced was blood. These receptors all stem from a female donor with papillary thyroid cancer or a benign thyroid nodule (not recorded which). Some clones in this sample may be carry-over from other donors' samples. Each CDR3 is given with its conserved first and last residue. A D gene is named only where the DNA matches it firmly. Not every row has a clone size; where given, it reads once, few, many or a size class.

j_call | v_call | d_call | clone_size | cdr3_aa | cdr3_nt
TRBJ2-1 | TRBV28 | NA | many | CASGLMGYEQFF | TGTGCCAGCGGCCTGATGGGGTATGAGCAGTTCTTC
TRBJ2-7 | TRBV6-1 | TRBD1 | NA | CASTEEVGGAQYF | TGTGCCAGCACTGAAGAAGTAGGGGGCGCGCAATACTTC
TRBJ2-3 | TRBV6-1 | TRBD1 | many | CASSRRQGAVGDTQYF | TGTGCCAGCAGTCGTAGACAGGGGGCTGTTGGAGATACGCAGTATTTT
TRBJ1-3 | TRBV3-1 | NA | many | CATTGEAGNTIYF | TGTGCCACAACGGGGGAAGCTGGAAACACCATATATTTT
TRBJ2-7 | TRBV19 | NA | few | CASSTGQSYEQYF | TGTGCCAGTAGTACAGGCCAGAGTTACGAGCAGTACTTC
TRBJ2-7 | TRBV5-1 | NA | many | CASSPTVEKGYEQYF | TGCGCCAGCAGCCCGACTGTAGAGAAGGGGTACGAGCAGTACTTC
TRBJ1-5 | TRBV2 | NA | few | CASSDVGDTNQPQHF | TGTGCCAGCAGTGATGTTGGGGATACCAATCAGCCCCAGCATTTT
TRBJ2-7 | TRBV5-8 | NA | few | CASSPGQSFTYEQYF | TGTGCCAGCAGCCCTGGACAGAGTTTTACCTACGAGCAGTACTTC
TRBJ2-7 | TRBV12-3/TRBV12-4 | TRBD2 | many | CASSLGSGSYEQYF | TGTGCCAGCAGTTTAGGTAGCGGGAGCTACGAGCAGTACTTC
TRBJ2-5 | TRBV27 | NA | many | CASSPGGAQETQYF | TGTGCCAGCAGTCCCGGCGGGGCCCAAGAGACCCAGTACTTC
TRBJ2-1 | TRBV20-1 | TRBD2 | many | CSASTSGHNEQFF | TGCAGTGCCTCGACTAGCGGGCACAATGAGCAGTTCTTC
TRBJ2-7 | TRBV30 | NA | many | CAWSVTSLVYEQYF | TGTGCCTGGAGTGTGACTAGTTTGGTGTACGAGCAGTACTTC
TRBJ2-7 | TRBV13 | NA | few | CASSLGIGDEQYF | TGTGCCAGCAGCTTAGGCATTGGGGACGAGCAGTACTTC
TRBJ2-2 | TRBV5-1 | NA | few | CASSHRTPRDTRELFF | TGTGCCAGCAGCCACAGGACACCGCGTGACACCAGGGAGCTGTTTTTT
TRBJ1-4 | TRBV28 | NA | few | CASSPPQQVLKVEKLFF | TGTGCCAGCAGCCCACCCCAACAGGTTCTAAAGGTGGAAAAACTGTTTTTT
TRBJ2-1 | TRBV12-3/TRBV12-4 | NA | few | CASSIGWGGPLDEQFF | TGTGCCAGCAGTATCGGGTGGGGGGGCCCTTTGGATGAGCAGTTCTTC
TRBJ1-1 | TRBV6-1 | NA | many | CASSYAPGNTEAFF | TGTGCCAGCAGTTACGCACCGGGGAACACTGAAGCTTTCTTT
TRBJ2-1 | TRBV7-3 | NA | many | CASQPELANEQFF | TGTGCCAGTCAACCTGAACTAGCCAATGAGCAGTTCTTC
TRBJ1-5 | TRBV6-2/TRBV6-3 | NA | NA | CASSQMWGFNQPQHF | TGTGCCAGCAGTCAAATGTGGGGGTTCAATCAGCCCCAGCATTTT
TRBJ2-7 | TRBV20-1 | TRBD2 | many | CSASTGTSGPLFSYEQYF | TGCAGTGCTTCTACCGGGACTAGCGGACCCCTGTTCTCCTACGAGCAGTACTTC
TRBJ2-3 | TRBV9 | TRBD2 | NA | CARSPRLAGDTDTQYF | TGTGCCAGAAGCCCGCGACTAGCGGGAGACACAGATACGCAGTATTTT
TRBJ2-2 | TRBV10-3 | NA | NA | CAISDDDRDTGELFF | TGTGCCATCAGTGACGATGATCGAGACACCGGGGAGCTGTTTTTT
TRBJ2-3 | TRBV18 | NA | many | CASSGTTDTQYF | TGTGCCAGCTCGGGGACCACAGATACGCAGTATTTT
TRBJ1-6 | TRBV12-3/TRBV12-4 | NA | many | CASSFGNSPLHF | TGTGCCAGCAGTTTCGGGAATTCACCCCTCCACTTT
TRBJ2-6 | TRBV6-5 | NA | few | CASSDSEGTVANVLTF | TGTGCCAGCAGTGACTCGGAGGGGACGGTGGCCAACGTCCTGACTTTC
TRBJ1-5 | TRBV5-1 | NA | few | CASSLDGLNQPQHF | TGCGCCAGCAGCTTGGACGGCCTCAATCAGCCCCAGCATTTT
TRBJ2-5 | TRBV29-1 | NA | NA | CSVCLAHPGRETQYF | TGCAGCGTTTGCCTAGCACATCCGGGTAGAGAGACCCAGTACTTC
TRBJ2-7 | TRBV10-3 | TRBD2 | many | CAISTGTSGSYEQYF | TGTGCCATCAGTACCGGGACTAGCGGTTCCTACGAGCAGTACTTC
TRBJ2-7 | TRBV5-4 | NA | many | CASSFSFGGSYEQYF | TGTGCCAGCAGCTTTTCATTCGGTGGGAGCTACGAGCAGTACTTC
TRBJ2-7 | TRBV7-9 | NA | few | CASSAIPVLASYEQYF | TGTGCCAGCAGCGCCATCCCGGTACTAGCTTCCTACGAGCAGTACTTC
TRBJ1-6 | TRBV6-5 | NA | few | CASSYSRPGTGSGSPLHF | TGTGCCAGCAGTTACTCGCGTCCCGGGACGGGTTCGGGTTCACCCCTCCACTTT
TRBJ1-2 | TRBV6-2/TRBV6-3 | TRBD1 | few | CAGRAGGNYGSTF | TGTGCCGGAAGGGCAGGGGGCAACTATGGCTCCACCTTC
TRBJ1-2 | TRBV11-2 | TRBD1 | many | CASSFGGTGGFGGYTF | TGTGCCAGCAGCTTCGGCGGGACAGGGGGCTTTGGTGGCTACACCTTC
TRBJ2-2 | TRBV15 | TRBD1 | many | CATSRTGGSVGTGELFF | TGTGCCACCAGCAGGACAGGGGGCTCTGTGGGCACCGGGGAGCTGTTTTTT
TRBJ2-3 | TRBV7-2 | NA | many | CASSVRGSGYEDTQYF | TGTGCCAGCAGCGTCAGGGGTTCGGGATATGAAGATACGCAGTATTTT
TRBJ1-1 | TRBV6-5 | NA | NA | CASSYSWTVWNTEAFF | TGCGCCAGCAGTTACTCCTGGACAGTCTGGAACACTGAAGCTTTCTTT
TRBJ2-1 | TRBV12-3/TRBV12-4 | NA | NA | CDSVIGGAGLNEQLF | TGTGACAGCGTTATAGGCGGGGCAGGGTTGAATGAGCAGCTCTTC
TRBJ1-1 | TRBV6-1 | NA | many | CASSPDGRAEAFF | TGTGCCAGCAGCCCGGACGGGCGGGCTGAAGCTTTCTTT
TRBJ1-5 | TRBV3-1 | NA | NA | CASSQEVRGPPQPQHF | TGTGCCAGCAGCCAAGAGGTTCGGGGGCCCCCGCAGCCCCAGCATTTT
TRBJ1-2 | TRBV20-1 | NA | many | CSARDPRTGTDGYTF | TGCAGTGCTAGAGATCCCAGGACGGGGACTGACGGCTACACCTTC
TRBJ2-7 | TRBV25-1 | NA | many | CASTGEPPFTEQYF | TGTGCCAGCACGGGGGAGCCCCCATTTACCGAGCAGTACTTC
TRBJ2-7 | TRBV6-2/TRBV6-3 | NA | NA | CASSYGDGKQYF | TGTGCCAGCAGTTACGGGGACGGAAAGCAGTACTTC
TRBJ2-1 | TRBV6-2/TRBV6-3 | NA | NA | CASSYPDSHEQFF | TGTGCCAGCAGTTACCCCGACAGCCATGAGCAGTTCTTC
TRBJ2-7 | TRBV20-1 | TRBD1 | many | CSARSDRDYEQYF | TGCAGTGCAAGGAGCGACAGGGACTACGAGCAGTACTTC
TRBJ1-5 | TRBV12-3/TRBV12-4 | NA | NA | CASNPDNSNPPQHF | TGTGCCAGCAATCCGGACAATAGCAATCCGCCGCAGCATTTT
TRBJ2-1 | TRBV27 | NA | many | CASRSSGYNLQQFF | TGTGCCAGCAGGAGTAGCGGTTACAATCTGCAGCAGTTCTTC
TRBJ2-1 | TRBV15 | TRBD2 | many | CATSRVQQRDYNEQFF | TGTGCCACCAGCAGAGTGCAACAGCGGGACTACAATGAGCAGTTCTTC
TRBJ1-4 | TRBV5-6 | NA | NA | CASSHLRQINEKLFF | TGTGCCAGCAGCCACCTGCGACAAATTAATGAAAAACTGTTTTTT